The 5 T cell receptor beta chains listed next were all sequenced from one sample in a study of T cell responses to AZD1222 COVID-19 vaccine. The method was immunoSEQ multiplex PCR; TCRdb's version includes in-frame clones alone and lacks a portion of them. The sample carries 200,000 to 250,000 clones, roughly 94% recorded once. The specimen comprised peripheral blood, sampled 28 days after the second dose of the MenACWY control vaccine. The receptors shown here come from an adult who received the MenACWY meningococcal vaccine as a control.

V usage is TRBV5-1 and J usage is TRBJ2-5; weak D call: TRBD1 (6 bases). The CDR3 runs to 14 residues. Trimming shortened V by 2 bases and J by 4 bases, and 12 bases separated the two germline ends. Looked up from germline, CDR1 is SGHRS and CDR2 is YFSETQ. CDR3 sequence reads: CASSLLGTPETQYF. The CDR3 DNA follows: TGCGCCAGCAGCTTATTAGGGACACCAGAGACCCAGTACTTC.

This clone came up once. The chain has TRBV5-1 and TRBJ1-1; TRBD1 aligns across 10 bases. The CDR3 is 14 residues long. V trimming: 0 bases; J trimming: 5 bases; junction bases outside the gene matches: 1. The germline CDR1 and CDR2 sequences are SGHRS and YFSETQ. CDR3 DNA: TGCGCCAGCAGCTTGGAGGGACAGGGGACTGAAGCTTTCTTT. It encodes CASSLEGQGTEAFF.

J is TRBJ2-3 and V is TRBV5-6; D is possibly TRBD1 (6 bases). V was shortened by 2 bases and J by 9 bases, with 16 bases between the two germline ends. Germline lookup yields CDR1 SGHDT and CDR2 YYEEEE. This CDR3 is 14 amino acids long. CDR3 DNA: TGTGCCAGCAGCTTCGGTGGGGGCCAAGTAACGCAGTATTTT. Protein product: CASSFGGGQVTQYF.

The chain employs TRBV4-2 and TRBJ2-7; 9 nucleotides match TRBD1. The germline V gene has CDR1 LGHNA and CDR2 YNFKEQ. V gave up 3 bases and J gave up 2 bases; unmatched junction bases: 8. The CDR3 consists of 16 residues. CDR3 protein: CASSQDGTGRAYEQYF. In DNA form, the CDR3 reads TGTGCCAGCAGCCAGGACGGGACAGGGAGAGCCTACGAGCAGTACTTC.

The chain joins TRBV6-2 or TRBV6-3 to TRBJ1-4; TRBD1 is a possible D gene (6 bases). This CDR3 spans 15 amino acids. The V end was cut by 2 bases, the J end by 6 bases, with 13 bases between. Germline V gives CDR1 MNHEY, CDR2 SVGEGT. CDR3 coding DNA: TGTGCCAGCAGTTACCGGGGGGCGCTTGATGAAAAACTGTTTTTT. Its protein is CASSYRGALDEKLFF.